A single T cell receptor beta chain is shown here with its context. CDR1 and CDR2 (germline): GTSNPN, SVGIG (reference sequence). V lost 7 bases and J lost 3, with 7 bases in between. This CDR3 has 11 residues. These data belong to a study of T cell responses to AZD1222 COVID-19 vaccine. TCRdb's copy holds only in-frame clones and misses some; the assay was immunoSEQ multiplex PCR. There are about 160,000 clones in the sample; more than 75% occur only once, and roughly 4% lies in the top ten. The V gene is TRBV30, the J gene TRBJ1-3; possible D gene TRBD1, 5 bases. This material consisted of peripheral blood, taken 28 days after the second AZD1222 dose. The TCR originated in an adult who received the AZD1222 COVID-19 vaccine. The CDR3 here is CAYDSGNTIYF. DNA of the CDR3: TGTGCCTATGACAGTGGAAACACCATATATTTT.